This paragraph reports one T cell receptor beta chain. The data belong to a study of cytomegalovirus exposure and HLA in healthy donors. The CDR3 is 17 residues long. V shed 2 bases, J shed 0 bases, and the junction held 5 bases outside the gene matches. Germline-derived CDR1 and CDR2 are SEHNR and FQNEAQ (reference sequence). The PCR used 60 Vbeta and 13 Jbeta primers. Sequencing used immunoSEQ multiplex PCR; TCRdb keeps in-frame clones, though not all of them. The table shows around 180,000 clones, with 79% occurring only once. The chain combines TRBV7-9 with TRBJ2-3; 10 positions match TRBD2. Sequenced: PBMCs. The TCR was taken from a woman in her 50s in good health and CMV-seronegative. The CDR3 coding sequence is TGTGCCAGCAGCTTATGGACTAGCGGAGCTAGCACAGATACGCAGTATTTT. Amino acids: CASSLWTSGASTDTQYF. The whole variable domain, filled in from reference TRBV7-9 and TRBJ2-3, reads DTGVSQNPRHKITKRGQNVTFRCDPISEHNRLYWYRQTLGQGPEFLTYFQNEAQLEKSRLLSDRFSAERPKGSFSTLEIQRTEQGDSAMYLCASSLWTSGASTDTQYFGPGTRLTVL.